This T cell receptor (beta chain) originates from a study of post-analysis software for immune sequencing data (dated by TCRdb to about 2015). For context, the study as a whole: Recorded disease courses included relapsing-remitting, secondary progressive and progressive-relapsing multiple sclerosis, with some patients lacking subtype annotation. A subset of samples was prepared in parallel using single-end sample barcoding, then pooled and co-amplified after Illumina adapter ligation. The patient repertoires were set against ten to eleven previously published healthy control repertoires from donors whose ages ranged from roughly 6 to 25 years. Results the study describes overall, beyond this receptor: Compared with controls, multiple sclerosis patients had significantly lower normalized Chao1 diversity, a finding suggesting substantial peripheral T-cell clonal expansion. Direct clustering with F measure showed strong co-clustering of samples prepared in the same batch, prompting a batch-effect correction. The control group was slightly older than the multiple sclerosis patient group.

To demonstrate the VDJtools post-analysis software, TCR beta repertoires were profiled from the peripheral blood of 10 to 15 young patients with multiple sclerosis. The multiple sclerosis patients were children and adolescents ranging in age from roughly 6 to 15 years. To prepare the library, PCR was applied. Reads for this sample came from an Illumina HiSeq 2500. To reduce PCR and sequencing biases, unique molecular identifiers were incorporated into the TCR beta cDNA libraries. Per 1 to 10 million input T cells, roughly 0.5 million cDNA molecules were obtained, such that each molecule approximated one T cell. The patient libraries were prepared and sequenced with the same protocol used for the earlier healthy control dataset. Within a given batch, samples were prepared together, multiplexed and sequenced on the same HiSeq lane. The authors' analysis ran thus. Raw barcoded reads were processed with MIGEC, and single-read molecular identifier groups were discarded before consensus assembly and CDR3 extraction. VDJtools was used for post-analysis of the clonotype tables, with diversity normalized by down-sampling every dataset to the smallest sample size. In repertoire overlap clustering, CDR3 amino acid sequences, but not nucleotide sequences, were matched to correct batch-related cross-sample contamination. TCRdb itself trimmed the public reads at Q25 with fastp, ran MiXCR and retained productive beta chains. All rows with the same CDR3 protein become a single entry with the most common DNA and genes. The V and J calls follow TCRdb's processing rather than the paper's. Present in this sample are over 250,000 distinct CDR3 sequences, 30% to 45% of which were seen just once. The ten largest make up around 5% of the sample.

On this clonotype itself: Its specific antigen is unknown. The junction departs from the called germline gene at one end, perhaps through a read error.

Sequenced material: blood. The clonotype was recovered from a girl aged 5-17 years with multiple sclerosis.

The nucleotide sequence is given as TGTGCCAGAAGCTTGAGACAGCCAAGGGTCCGCAATCAGTCCCAGCATTTT. This is translated as CARSLRQPRVRNQSQHF. The sequence links TRBV5-3 to TRBJ1-5, with TRBD1 perhaps the D gene, on 5 matching bases. TRBV5-3 is an open reading frame whose function is uncertain. The CDR3 covers 17 residues, taking in both the cysteine and the phenylalanine. The sequence is cut down to CDR3 DNA, 51 bases in frame from base 1.